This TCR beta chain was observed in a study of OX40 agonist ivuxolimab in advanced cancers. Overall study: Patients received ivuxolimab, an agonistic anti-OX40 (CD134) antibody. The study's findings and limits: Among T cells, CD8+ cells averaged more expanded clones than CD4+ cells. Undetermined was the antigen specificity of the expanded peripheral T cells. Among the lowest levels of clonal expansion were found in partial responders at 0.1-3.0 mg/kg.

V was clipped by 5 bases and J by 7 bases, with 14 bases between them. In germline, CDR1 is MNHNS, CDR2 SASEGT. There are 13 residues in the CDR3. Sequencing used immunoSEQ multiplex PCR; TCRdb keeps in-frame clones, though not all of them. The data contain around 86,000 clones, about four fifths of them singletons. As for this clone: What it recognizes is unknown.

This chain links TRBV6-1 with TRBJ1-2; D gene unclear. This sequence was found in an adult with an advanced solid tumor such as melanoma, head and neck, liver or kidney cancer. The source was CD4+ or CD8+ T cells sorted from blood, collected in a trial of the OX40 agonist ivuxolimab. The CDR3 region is CASSRGEAGGYTF. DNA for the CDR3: TGTGCCAGCAGTAGAGGTGAGGCTGGTGGCTACACCTTC.